The 19 T cell receptor beta chains in this list originate from one sample, sequenced in a study of CD8 T cells in ankylosing spondylitis. TCRdb reprocessed the 5' RACE reads via MiXCR and lists one record per CDR3 protein. Of hundreds of thousands of distinct CDR3 sequences listed, roughly 20% are singletons. The sequencing sample was made of blood, either unsorted or a sorted T cell fraction (not recorded which). These receptors came from a male donor with ankylosing spondylitis or in good health (not recorded which).

J is TRBJ2-5 and V is TRBV20-1; 8 nucleotides align to TRBD2. The CDR3 has 18 amino acids. V lost 0 bases, J lost 0 bases, and 12 bases stayed unmatched. From germline, CDR1 is DFQATT and CDR2 SNEGSKA (reference sequence). This chain's CDR3 is CSARDLVASGYNQETQYF. The CDR3 bases are TGCAGTGCTAGAGATCTCGTGGCTAGCGGGTACAACCAAGAGACCCAGTACTTC.

This clonotype came up a few times. The chain uses TRBV12-3 or TRBV12-4 and TRBJ2-1, with a possible D match to TRBD1 (6 bases). The CDR3 is made up of 16 amino acids. Trimming left V 4 bases short and J 6 bases short, with 19 bases between. For the CDR3, the DNA is TGTGCCAGCAGTTCACCTCGACAGGTATCTGGCAATGAGCAGTTCTTC. Amino acid sequence: CASSSPRQVSGNEQFF.

There are a few counts of this clonotype. The DNA for the CDR3 is TGCAGTGCCGGTCGGGACAGTTCCGAGCAGTACGTC. It specifies CSAGRDSSEQYV. V is TRBV20-1 and J is TRBJ2-7; 7 positions match TRBD1. Germline V CDR1 and CDR2: DFQATT, SNEGSKA (reference sequence). The CDR3 sequence is 12 residues long. The V gene end was trimmed by 6 bases and the J gene end by 6 bases; junction bases not matched to a gene: 8.

The sample holds a few counts of this clonotype. J is TRBJ1-5 and V is TRBV2; 9 bases are a match to TRBD1. CDR1 SNHLY and CDR2 FYNNEI come from the germline V gene. The CDR3 spans 13 residues. V lost 6 bases to trimming and J lost 7 bases; unmatched junction nucleotides: 4. The CDR3: CASRDRGPQPQHF. CDR3 coding DNA: TGTGCCAGCAGGGACAGGGGACCCCAGCCCCAGCATTTT.

This clonotype was observed a handful of times. The chain links TRBV20-1 to TRBJ2-5; 10 positions match TRBD1. There are 14 residues in the CDR3. Germline CDR1 reads DFQATT; CDR2 reads SNEGSKA (reference sequence). This chain's CDR3 is CSASTGGEQETQYF. The CDR3 DNA is TGCAGCGCGTCGACAGGGGGCGAGCAAGAGACCCAGTACTTC.

Ten or more counts support this clonotype. The gene calls are TRBV20-1 and TRBJ2-5; 8 nucleotides agree with TRBD2. The CDR3 runs to 13 residues. Germline V gene data show CDR1 as DFQATT and CDR2 as SNEGSKA (reference sequence). Losses at the gene ends were 4 bases for V and 6 bases for J; bases not matched to a gene: 7. The CDR3 sequence: CSAILSGRQTQYF. Here the CDR3 DNA reads TGCAGTGCTATATTAAGCGGGAGACAGACCCAGTACTTC.

This chain joins TRBV7-2 and TRBJ2-7; no clear D. Germline CDR1 and CDR2: SGHTA and FQGNSA. This CDR3 contains 14 residues. V was trimmed by 1 base and J by 3 bases, leaving 10 bases between them. The CDR3: CASSLEETIYEQYV. In DNA, the CDR3 is TGTGCCAGCAGCTTAGAGGAGACCATCTACGAGCAGTACGTC.

The rearrangement joins TRBV5-1 to TRBJ2-4, with TRBD1 as a possible D gene (5 bases). The CDR3 spans 16 residues. Germline CDR1 SGHRS, CDR2 YFSETQ. Trimming removed 0 bases from V and 1 base from J, with 11 bases in between. CDR3 loop: CASSLELQGAKNIQYF. In DNA form, the CDR3 reads TGCGCCAGCAGCTTGGAGTTGCAGGGCGCCAAAAACATTCAGTACTTC.

This clonotype has at least ten counts. The chain uses TRBV5-1 and TRBJ1-5; weak D call: TRBD1 (6 bases). Germline-derived CDR1 and CDR2 are SGHRS and YFSETQ. This CDR3 region has 15 residues. V was clipped by 2 bases and J by 5 bases, with 14 bases between them. The CDR3 region is CASSLGGKGDQPQHF. CDR3 coding DNA: TGCGCCAGCAGCTTAGGGGGTAAGGGGGATCAGCCCCAGCATTTT.

This clonotype was observed at least ten times. This chain connects TRBV20-1 to TRBJ2-2; D remains ambiguous. Trimming removed 3 bases at V and 0 bases at J, with 17 bases between. The CDR3 length is 17 residues. From germline, CDR1 is DFQATT and CDR2 SNEGSKA (reference sequence). In nucleotides, the CDR3 is TGCAGTGCTAGGAGCCTTGGTGCCAGTTCGAACACCGGGGAGCTGTTTTTT. Translation gives CSARSLGASSNTGELFF.

This clonotype has just a few counts. This chain uses TRBV27 with TRBJ1-6; D call uncertain. This CDR3 spans 13 amino acids. CDR1 MNHEY and CDR2 SMNVEV come from the germline V gene (reference sequence). V was clipped by 6 bases and J by 9 bases, with 12 bases between them. The CDR3 nucleotides are TGTGCCAGCAGAGAACAGCCAAGTTCACCCCTCCACTTT. This codes for CASREQPSSPLHF.

This clonotype has just a few counts. The chain combines TRBV6-1 with TRBJ2-7; TRBD1 might be the D (6 bases). This CDR3 has 11 residues. Germline loops: CDR1 MNHNS, CDR2 SASEGT. V was shortened by 2 bases and J by 7 bases, with 6 bases between the two germline ends. CDR3 sequence reads: CASSETGEQYV. CDR3 DNA sequence: TGTGCCAGCAGTGAAACAGGGGAGCAGTACGTC.

The chain is built from TRBV6-1 and TRBJ2-1; D possibly matches TRBD1 or TRBD2 (5 bases each). Trimming stripped 6 bases from V and 4 bases from J, with 16 bases between. From germline, CDR1 is MNHNS and CDR2 SASEGT. CDR3 length: 15 amino acids. The CDR3 spells CASRIDWGPYNEQFF. The CDR3 bases are TGTGCCAGCAGAATCGACTGGGGACCATACAATGAGCAGTTCTTC.

The DNA of the CDR3 is TGCGCCAGCAGCCGGGACTCCGCCTACGAGCAGTACGTC. Translation gives CASSRDSAYEQYV. V gene TRBV5-1 combines with J gene TRBJ2-7, with a tentative D call TRBD2 (6 bases). The CDR3 is 13 amino acids. In germline, CDR1 is SGHRS, CDR2 YFSETQ. Trimming shortened V by 4 bases and J by 2 bases, and 10 bases separated the two germline ends.

This clonotype was seen many times. This chain uses TRBV20-1 with TRBJ1-6, with no clear D. Germline assignment: CDR1 DFQATT and CDR2 SNEGSKA (reference sequence). CDR3 length: 12 residues. The CDR3 spells CSVKGGNSPLHF. The CDR3 DNA reads TGCAGCGTCAAGGGAGGGAATTCACCCCTCCACTTT.

Only a few counts were recorded for this clonotype. This chain joins TRBV7-8 and TRBJ1-5, with D uncertain. CDR1 and CDR2 (germline): SGHVS, FQNEAQ. The germline V and J ends were trimmed by 3 bases and 4 bases, with 7 bases remaining between them. The CDR3 sequence is 13 residues long. CDR3 loop: CASSLEQNQPQHF. DNA of the CDR3: TGTGCCAGCAGCTTGGAACAGAATCAGCCCCAGCATTTT.

The chain uses TRBV5-5 and TRBJ2-2, with D possibly TRBD1 on 6 matching bases. CDR3 length: 16 amino acids. Trimming took off 1 base at V and 0 bases at J, with 10 bases between the two ends. Germline V gene lookup returns CDR1 SGHKS and CDR2 YYEKEE (reference sequence). The CDR3 DNA is TGTGCCAGCAGCTTGTACCGGGACACGAACACCGGGGAGCTGTTTTTT. It specifies CASSLYRDTNTGELFF.

The chain has TRBV18 and TRBJ1-2, with 11 bases identical to TRBD1. CDR3 length equals 13 residues. V shed 4 bases, J shed 8 bases, and the junction held 3 bases outside the gene matches. Germline loops: CDR1 KGHSH, CDR2 LQKENI. CDR3 nucleotide sequence: TGTGCCAGCTCACAAGGACAGGGGGCCGGCTACACCTTC. It encodes CASSQGQGAGYTF. Together with reference TRBV18 and TRBJ1-2, the CDR3 gives the full variable domain: NAGVMQNPRHLVRRRGQEARLRCSPMKGHSHVYWYRQLPEEGLKFMVYLQKENIIDESGMPKERFSAEFPKEGPSILRIQQVVRGDSAAYFCASSQGQGAGYTFGSGTRLTVV.

The V and J genes are TRBV6-2 or TRBV6-3 and TRBJ1-5; D is perhaps TRBD1 (6 bases). Trimming removed 6 bases from V and 0 bases from J, with 21 bases in between. The germline V gene has CDR1 MNHEY and CDR2 SVGEGT. This CDR3 contains 18 residues. The CDR3 spells CASSSVGSGGISNQPQHF. In DNA, the CDR3 is TGTGCCAGCAGCAGCGTTGGGTCGGGGGGCATTAGCAATCAGCCCCAGCATTTT.